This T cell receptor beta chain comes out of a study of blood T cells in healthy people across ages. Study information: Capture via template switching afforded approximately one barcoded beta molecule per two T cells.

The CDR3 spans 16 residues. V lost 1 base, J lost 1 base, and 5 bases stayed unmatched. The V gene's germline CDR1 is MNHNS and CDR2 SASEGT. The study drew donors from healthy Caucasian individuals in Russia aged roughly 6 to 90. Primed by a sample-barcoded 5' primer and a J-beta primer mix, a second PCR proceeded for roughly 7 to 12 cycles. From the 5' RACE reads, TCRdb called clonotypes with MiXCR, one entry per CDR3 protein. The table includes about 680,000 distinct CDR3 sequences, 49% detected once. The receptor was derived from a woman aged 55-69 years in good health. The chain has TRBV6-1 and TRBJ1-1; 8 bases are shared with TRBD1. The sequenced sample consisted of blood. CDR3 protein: CASSEGGGTGNTEAFF. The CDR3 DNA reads TGTGCCAGCAGTGAAGGAGGCGGGACAGGGAACACTGAAGCTTTCTTT.